These 9 T cell receptor beta chains were sequenced from one sample in a study of blood T cells in healthy people across ages. PCR was performed a second time for about 7 to 11 cycles using a sample-barcoded 5' primer and a J-beta primer mix. MiXCR, applied by TCRdb to the 5' RACE reads, yields one record per CDR3 protein. The repertoire consists of about 1,400,000 distinct CDR3 sequences, with around two fifths occurring once and the leading ten covering 6.5% to 10%. The sample was blood. These receptors all stem from a woman younger than 30 in good health.

The chain recombines TRBV5-1 with TRBJ1-1; TRBD1 matches at 7 bases. The CDR3 is 13 amino acids. V lost 1 base and J lost 8; bases outside the gene matches: 5. The germline CDR1 and CDR2 sequences are SGHRS and YFSETQ. The CDR3 protein is CASSLYGTEEAFF. In nucleotides, the CDR3 is TGCGCCAGCAGCTTGTATGGGACAGAGGAAGCTTTCTTT.

This chain links TRBV2 with TRBJ2-3; D might be TRBD2 (6 bases). The CDR3 is 14 amino acids. Germline lookup yields CDR1 SNHLY and CDR2 FYNNEI. Trimming took 3 bases from V and 5 from J, leaving 12 bases between them. The CDR3 DNA reads TGTGCCAGCAGTGACGATCTAGCGAAAGATACGCAGTATTTT. Translated, it gives CASSDDLAKDTQYF.

The chain employs TRBV27 and TRBJ2-3; D not resolved. The CDR3 is made up of 15 amino acids. The germline V gene encodes CDR1 MNHEY and CDR2 SMNVEV (reference sequence). The V gene lost 0 bases and the J gene lost 0 bases, with 7 bases spanning the gap. The CDR3 nucleotides read TGTGCCAGCAGTTTATCGTGGCTTAGCACAGATACGCAGTATTTT. This codes for CASSLSWLSTDTQYF.

This clonotype was seen more than once but under ten times. This chain connects TRBV12-3 or TRBV12-4 to TRBJ2-1; D remains ambiguous. The CDR3 has 14 residues. Between the trimmed V and J ends, which lost 3 bases and 8 bases, there was a span of 14 bases. The CDR3 nucleotides are TGTGCCAGCAGTTTTCTGGGCGAGGTGGATGAGCAGTTCTTC. Protein: CASSFLGEVDEQFF.

The CDR3 here is CASSSTLSSYNEQFF. CDR3 nucleotide sequence: TGTGCCAGCAGCTCGACGCTGAGCTCCTACAATGAGCAGTTCTTC. The V call is TRBV7-2, the J call TRBJ2-1; D unresolved. V was clipped by 4 bases and J by 0 bases, with 10 bases between them. CDR1 and CDR2 from the germline V gene are SGHTA and FQGNSA. There are 15 residues in the CDR3.

This clonotype was seen a handful of times. This rearrangement joins TRBV27 to TRBJ2-7, with D unclear. The CDR3 is 15 residues long. CDR1 MNHEY and CDR2 SMNVEV come from the germline V gene (reference sequence). Trimming pared 3 bases from V and 2 bases from J, leaving 14 bases between. CDR3 nucleotides: TGTGCCAGCAGTTTGGTGGCGTCCCGACCCTACGAGCAGTACTTC. It specifies CASSLVASRPYEQYF.

The genes are TRBV5-6 and TRBJ2-3; perhaps TRBD2 as D (6 bases). This CDR3 contains 16 residues. The germline V and J ends were trimmed by 0 bases and 0 bases, with 11 bases remaining between them. The germline gives CDR1 SGHDT, CDR2 YYEEEE. CDR3 loop: CASSLEGGTSTDTQYF. The CDR3 DNA is TGTGCCAGCAGCTTGGAGGGTGGGACTAGCACAGATACGCAGTATTTT.

Here the CDR3 reads CASIFSWSGGQDEQFF. CDR3 nucleotide sequence: TGTGCCAGCATCTTTAGCTGGTCGGGGGGGCAAGATGAGCAGTTCTTC. This chain joins TRBV7-9 and TRBJ2-1; 8 nucleotides line up with TRBD2. After removal of 7 bases from V and 8 bases from J, the junction contained 16 bases not matched to a gene. This CDR3 spans 16 amino acids. The V gene's germline CDR1 is SEHNR and CDR2 FQNEAQ (reference sequence).

This clonotype was found many times. The V gene is TRBV28, the J gene TRBJ1-1, with unresolved D. The CDR3 contains 15 residues. V lost 2 bases and J lost 0, with 10 bases in between. Germline V lookup: CDR1 MDHEN, CDR2 SYDVKM. This CDR3 is CASSLPSELNTEAFF. Here the CDR3 DNA reads TGTGCCAGCAGTTTACCATCTGAGCTGAACACTGAAGCTTTCTTT.